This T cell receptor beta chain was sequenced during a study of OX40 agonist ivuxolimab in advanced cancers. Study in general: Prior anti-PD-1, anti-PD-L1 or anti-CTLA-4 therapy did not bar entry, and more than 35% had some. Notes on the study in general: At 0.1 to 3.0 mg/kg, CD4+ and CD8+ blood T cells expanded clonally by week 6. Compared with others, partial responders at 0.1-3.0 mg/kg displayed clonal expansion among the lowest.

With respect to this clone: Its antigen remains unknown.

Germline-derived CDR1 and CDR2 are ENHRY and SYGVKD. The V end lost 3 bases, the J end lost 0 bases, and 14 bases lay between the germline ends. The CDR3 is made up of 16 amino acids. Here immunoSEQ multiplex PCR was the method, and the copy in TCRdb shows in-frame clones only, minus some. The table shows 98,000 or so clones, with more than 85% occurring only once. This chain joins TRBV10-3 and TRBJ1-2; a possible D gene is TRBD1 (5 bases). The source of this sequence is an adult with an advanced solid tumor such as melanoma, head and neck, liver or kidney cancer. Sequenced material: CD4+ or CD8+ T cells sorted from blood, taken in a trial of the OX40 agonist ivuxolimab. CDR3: CAISEASRDSNYGYTF. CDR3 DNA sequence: TGTGCCATCAGTGAAGCGTCCCGGGACTCTAACTATGGCTACACCTTC.